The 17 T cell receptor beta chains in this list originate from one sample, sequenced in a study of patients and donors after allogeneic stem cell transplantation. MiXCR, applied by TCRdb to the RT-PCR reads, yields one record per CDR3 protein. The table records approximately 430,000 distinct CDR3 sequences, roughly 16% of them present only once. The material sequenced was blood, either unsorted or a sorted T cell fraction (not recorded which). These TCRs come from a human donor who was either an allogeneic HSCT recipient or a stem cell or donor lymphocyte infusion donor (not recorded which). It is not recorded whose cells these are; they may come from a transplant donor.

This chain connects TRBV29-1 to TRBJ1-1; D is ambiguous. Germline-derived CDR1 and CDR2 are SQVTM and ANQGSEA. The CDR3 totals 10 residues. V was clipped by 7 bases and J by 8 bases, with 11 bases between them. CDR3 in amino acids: CSAPGIEAFF. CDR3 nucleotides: TGCAGCGCCCCAGGTATAGAAGCTTTCTTT.

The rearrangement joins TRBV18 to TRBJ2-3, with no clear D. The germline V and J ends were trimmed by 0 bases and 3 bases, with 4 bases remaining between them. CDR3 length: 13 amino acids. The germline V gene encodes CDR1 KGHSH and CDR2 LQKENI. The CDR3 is CASSPPKTDTQYF. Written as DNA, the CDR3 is TGTGCCAGCTCACCACCGAAAACAGATACGCAGTATTTT.

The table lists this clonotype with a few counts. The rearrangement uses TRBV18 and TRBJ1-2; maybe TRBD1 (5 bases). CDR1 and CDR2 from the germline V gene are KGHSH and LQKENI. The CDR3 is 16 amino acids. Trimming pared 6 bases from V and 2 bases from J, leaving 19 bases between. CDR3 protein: CASSLGAGRTNYGYTF. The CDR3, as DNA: TGTGCCAGCTCCCTCGGGGCGGGACGGACCAACTATGGCTACACCTTC.

CDR3 in amino acids: CASSQWDQETQYF. The DNA of the CDR3 is TGCGCCAGCAGCCAATGGGACCAAGAGACCCAGTACTTC. The J gene is TRBJ2-5, the V gene TRBV4-1, with no clear D. V gave up 2 bases and J gave up 0 bases, with 4 bases separating them. Germline V gives CDR1 MGHRA, CDR2 YSYEKL. The CDR3 has 13 residues.

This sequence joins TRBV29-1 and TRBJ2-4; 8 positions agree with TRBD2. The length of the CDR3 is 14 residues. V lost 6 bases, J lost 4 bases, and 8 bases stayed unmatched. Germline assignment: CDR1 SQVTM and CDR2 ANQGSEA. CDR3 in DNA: TGCAGCGTCCAAGCGGGAGTCCCGAAAAACATTCAGTACTTC. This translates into CSVQAGVPKNIQYF. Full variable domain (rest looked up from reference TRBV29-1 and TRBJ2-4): SAVISQKPSRDICQRGTSLTIQCQVDSQVTMMFWYRQQPGQSLTLIATANQGSEATYESGFVIDKFPISRPNLTFSTLTVSNMSPEDSSIYLCSVQAGVPKNIQYFGAGTRLSVL.

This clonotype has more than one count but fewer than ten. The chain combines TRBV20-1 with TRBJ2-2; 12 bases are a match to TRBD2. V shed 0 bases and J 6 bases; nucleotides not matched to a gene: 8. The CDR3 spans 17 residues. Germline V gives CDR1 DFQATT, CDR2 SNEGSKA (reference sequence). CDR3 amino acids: CSARDPSSGGAAGELFF. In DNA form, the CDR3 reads TGCAGTGCTAGAGATCCCTCTAGCGGGGGGGCCGCCGGGGAGCTGTTTTTT.

The CDR3 region has the DNA TGTGCCACAGGACAGGAGGGCTACACTGAAGCTTTCTTT. Translating it yields CATGQEGYTEAFF. The chain joins TRBV10-3 to TRBJ1-1; TRBD1 matches at 7 bases. The trim removed 10 bases at V and 3 bases at J, leaving 8 bases unmatched. This CDR3 is 13 amino acids long. The germline CDR1 and CDR2 sequences are ENHRY and SYGVKD.

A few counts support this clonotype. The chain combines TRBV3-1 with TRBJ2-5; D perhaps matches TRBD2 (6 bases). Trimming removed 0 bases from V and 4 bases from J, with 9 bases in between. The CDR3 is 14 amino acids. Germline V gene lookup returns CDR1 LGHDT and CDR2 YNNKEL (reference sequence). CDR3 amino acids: CASSQDGSAETQYF. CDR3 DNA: TGTGCCAGCAGCCAAGACGGGAGCGCAGAGACCCAGTACTTC.

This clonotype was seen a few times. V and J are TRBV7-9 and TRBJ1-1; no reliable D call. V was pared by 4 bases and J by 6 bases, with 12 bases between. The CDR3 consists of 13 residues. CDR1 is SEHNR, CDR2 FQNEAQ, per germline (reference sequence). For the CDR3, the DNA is TGTGCCAGCAGCTCCGATCTGTGGGCTGAAGCTTTCTTT. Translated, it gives CASSSDLWAEAFF.

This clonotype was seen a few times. The CDR3 region has the DNA TGTGCCAGCTCACGAACGACAGGGGGGGACTACGAGCAGTACTTC. Protein: CASSRTTGGDYEQYF. This chain connects TRBV18 to TRBJ2-7, with TRBD1 matching over 9 bases. There are 15 residues in the CDR3. The V gene's germline CDR1 is KGHSH and CDR2 LQKENI. Germline trimming cut 4 bases from V and 3 bases from J; bases unmatched to any gene: 7. Variable domain in full (rest from reference TRBV18 and TRBJ2-7): NAGVMQNPRHLVRRRGQEARLRCSPMKGHSHVYWYRQLPEEGLKFMVYLQKENIIDESGMPKERFSAEFPKEGPSILRIQQVVRGDSAAYFCASSRTTGGDYEQYFGPGTRLTVT.

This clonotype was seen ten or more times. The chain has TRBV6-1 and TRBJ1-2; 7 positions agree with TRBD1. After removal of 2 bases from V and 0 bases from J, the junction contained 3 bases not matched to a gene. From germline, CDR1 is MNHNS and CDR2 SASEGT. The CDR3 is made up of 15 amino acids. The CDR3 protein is CASSEPDRANYGYTF. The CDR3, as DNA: TGTGCCAGCAGTGAACCCGACAGGGCTAACTATGGCTACACCTTC.

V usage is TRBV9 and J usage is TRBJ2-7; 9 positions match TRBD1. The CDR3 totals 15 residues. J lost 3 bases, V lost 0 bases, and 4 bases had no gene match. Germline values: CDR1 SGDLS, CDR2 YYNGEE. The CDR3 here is CASSVASGQGYEQYF. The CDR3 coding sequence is TGTGCCAGCAGCGTAGCCTCGGGACAGGGCTACGAGCAGTACTTC. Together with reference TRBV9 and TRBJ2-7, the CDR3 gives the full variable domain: DSGVTQTPKHLITATGQRVTLRCSPRSGDLSVYWYQQSLDQGLQFLIQYYNGEERAKGNILERFSAQQFPDLHSELNLSSLELGDSALYFCASSVASGQGYEQYFGPGTRLTVT.

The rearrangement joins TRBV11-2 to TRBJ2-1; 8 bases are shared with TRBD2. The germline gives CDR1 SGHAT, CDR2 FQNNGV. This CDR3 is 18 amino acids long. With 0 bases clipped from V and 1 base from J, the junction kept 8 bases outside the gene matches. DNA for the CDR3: TGTGCCAGCAGCTTAGACGTTCTAGCGGGCCGGTCCTACAATGAGCAGTTCTTC. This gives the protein CASSLDVLAGRSYNEQFF.

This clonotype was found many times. Written as DNA, the CDR3 is TGTGCCAGCAGTTTAACAGGGCGCCAGCCCCAGCATTTT. Protein: CASSLTGRQPQHF. This chain links TRBV12-3 or TRBV12-4 with TRBJ1-5; perhaps TRBD1 as D (6 bases). Deletions cut 2 bases from V and 7 bases from J, with 9 bases between. The CDR3 contains 13 residues.

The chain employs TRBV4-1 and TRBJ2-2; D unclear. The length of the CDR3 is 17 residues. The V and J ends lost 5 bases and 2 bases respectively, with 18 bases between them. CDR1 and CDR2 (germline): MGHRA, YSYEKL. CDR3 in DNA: TGCGCCAGCAGCGTCATCCCCGCGCCCCCCAACACCGGGGAGCTGTTTTTT. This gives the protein CASSVIPAPPNTGELFF.

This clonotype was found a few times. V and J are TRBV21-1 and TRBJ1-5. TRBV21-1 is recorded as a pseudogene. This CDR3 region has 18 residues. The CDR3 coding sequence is TGTGCCAGCAGCAGACTAGACAGAGCCCTCGGGGACAATCAGCCCCAGCATTTT. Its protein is CASSRLDRALGDNQPQHF.

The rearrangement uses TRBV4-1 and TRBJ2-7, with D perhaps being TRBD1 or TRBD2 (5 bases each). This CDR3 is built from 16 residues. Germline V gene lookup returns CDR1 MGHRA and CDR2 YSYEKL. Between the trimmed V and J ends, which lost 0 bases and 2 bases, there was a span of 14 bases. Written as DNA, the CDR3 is TGCGCCAGCAGCCAAGAGGGGACGGGGCACACCTACGAGCAGTACTTC. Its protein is CASSQEGTGHTYEQYF.